The 18 T cell receptor beta chains listed next were all sequenced from one sample in a study of T cell responses to AZD1222 COVID-19 vaccine. Assay used: immunoSEQ multiplex PCR; TCRdb lists only in-frame clones, some missing. The sample yields some 190,000 clones, 92% seen once. Specimen: peripheral blood, collected 28 days after the second AZD1222 dose. The receptors stem from an adult who received the AZD1222 COVID-19 vaccine.

The chain recombines TRBV5-4 with TRBJ2-3, with 9 bases lining up with TRBD2. The CDR3 has 16 amino acids. CDR1 is SGHNT and CDR2 is YYREEE in the germline V gene (reference sequence). Germline trimming cut 0 bases from V and 5 bases from J; bases unmatched to any gene: 7. The CDR3 region has the DNA TGTGCCAGCAGCTTGGGGCTAGCGGGGAGGGGAGATACGCAGTATTTT. This codes for CASSLGLAGRGDTQYF.

CDR3 nucleotide sequence: TGTGCCAGCAGCCTGTCCTGGGGCACTGAAGCTTTCTTT. This sequence encodes CASSLSWGTEAFF. The J gene is TRBJ1-1, the V gene TRBV3-1 (or the pseudogene TRBV3-2); D is ambiguous. The CDR3 length is 13 residues. V gave up 4 bases and J gave up 4 bases, with 10 bases separating them. Germline V gene data show CDR1 as LGHDT and CDR2 as YNNKEL (reference sequence).

J is TRBJ2-7 and V is TRBV4-1, with TRBD1 matching 7 bases. The trim removed 0 bases at V and 4 bases at J, leaving 9 bases unmatched. The CDR3 sequence is 16 residues long. Germline CDR1 MGHRA, CDR2 YSYEKL. Here the CDR3 reads CASSQDVAQGFYEQYF. The CDR3 DNA follows: TGCGCCAGCAGCCAAGATGTCGCACAGGGGTTTTACGAGCAGTACTTC.

The chain uses TRBV4-1 and TRBJ1-3; perhaps TRBD1 as D (6 bases). The V end was cut by 1 base, the J end by 4 bases, with 14 bases between. CDR3 length equals 16 residues. Germline V gene lookup returns CDR1 MGHRA and CDR2 YSYEKL. In DNA form, the CDR3 reads TGCGCCAGCAGCCAAGGGCGACAGGTTAAGGGAAACACCATATATTTT. Translating gives CASSQGRQVKGNTIYF.

The chain uses TRBV3-1 (or the pseudogene TRBV3-2) and TRBJ2-5; unclear D gene. Trimming removed 0 bases at V and 4 bases at J, with 12 bases between. Germline CDR1 and CDR2: LGHDT and YNNKEL (reference sequence). The CDR3 runs 15 residues. Here the CDR3 reads CASSQDTRKAETQYF. CDR3 sequence (DNA): TGTGCCAGCAGCCAAGATACAAGGAAGGCAGAGACCCAGTACTTC.

A few counts support this clone. The chain combines TRBV19 with TRBJ2-7; D possibly corresponds to TRBD1 (6 bases). Germline V gene sequence: CDR1 LNHDA, CDR2 SQIVND (reference sequence). CDR3 length: 15 residues. Between the trimmed V and J ends, which lost 6 bases and 0 bases, there was a span of 15 bases. CDR3 amino acids: CASSMDSRSSYEQYF. The CDR3 region has the DNA TGTGCCAGTAGCATGGACAGTCGGAGCTCCTACGAGCAGTACTTC.

This chain links TRBV7-9 with TRBJ1-1, with D uncertain. Germline values: CDR1 SEHNR, CDR2 FQNEAQ (reference sequence). The length of the CDR3 is 13 residues. Trimming cost V 1 base and J 8 bases, with 11 bases left between them. The CDR3 DNA reads as TGTGCCAGCAGCTTAGATGGCGCTCGGGAAGCTTTCTTT. It codes for CASSLDGAREAFF.

This chain connects TRBV5-1 to TRBJ2-2; possibly TRBD1 or TRBD2 for D (5 bases each). V dropped 1 base and J dropped 2 bases, with 15 bases sitting between them. The CDR3 sequence is 17 residues long. CDR1 and CDR2 from the germline V gene are SGHRS and YFSETQ. The CDR3 DNA follows: TGCGCCAGCAGCTTGTCGGGGCCCACCGGAAACACCGGGGAGCTGTTTTTT. As protein: CASSLSGPTGNTGELFF.

This rearrangement joins TRBV2 to TRBJ2-6, with TRBD1 as a possible D gene (5 bases). Trimming shortened V by 1 base and J by 4 bases, and 14 bases separated the two germline ends. This CDR3 comprises 17 residues. The germline V gene has CDR1 SNHLY and CDR2 FYNNEI. The CDR3 nucleotides are TGTGCCAGCAGTGAAGGCCAAGCCCAGGGCGGGGCCAACGTCCTGACTTTC. Translated, it gives CASSEGQAQGGANVLTF.

The chain joins TRBV16 to TRBJ1-1; no definite D call. Germline-derived CDR1 and CDR2 are KGHSY and FQNENV. The CDR3 totals 13 residues. V dropped 1 base and J dropped 1 base, with 4 bases sitting between them. CDR3 sequence reads: CASSQLGNTEAFF. DNA for the CDR3: TGTGCCAGCAGCCAATTGGGGAACACTGAAGCTTTCTTT.

This clone was seen once. The V gene is TRBV9, the J gene TRBJ2-3; D gene uncertain. CDR1 is SGDLS and CDR2 is YYNGEE in the germline V gene. V dropped 0 bases and J dropped 5 bases, with 10 bases sitting between them. The CDR3 runs 14 residues. The CDR3: CASSVDRVGDTQYF. The CDR3 DNA sequence: TGTGCCAGCAGCGTAGATAGGGTGGGAGATACGCAGTATTTT.

The V and J genes are TRBV18 and TRBJ1-5; 10 nucleotides match TRBD1. With V trimmed by 6 bases and J by 3 bases, 8 bases remained unmatched. Per germline, CDR1 KGHSH and CDR2 LQKENI. CDR3 length: 16 amino acids. Here the CDR3 DNA reads TGTGCCAGCTCGCGTCCCGGGACAGGGGTCAATCAGCCCCAGCATTTT. This sequence encodes CASSRPGTGVNQPQHF.

V usage is TRBV12-3 or TRBV12-4 and J usage is TRBJ1-6, with 8 bases that match TRBD1. The CDR3 runs 12 residues. V dropped 6 bases and J dropped 12; count of bases not matched to a gene: 4. The CDR3 DNA is TGTGCCAGCAGCCCAGGGGGCCTACCCCTCCACTTT. The encoded protein is CASSPGGLPLHF.

The chain joins TRBV28 to TRBJ2-3; D may be TRBD2 (6 bases). This CDR3 spans 13 amino acids. CDR1 and CDR2 (germline): MDHEN, SYDVKM. Trimming shortened V by 8 bases and J by 6 bases, and 15 bases separated the two germline ends. In nucleotides, the CDR3 is TGTGCCAGCGGAGTCGGAGGAGGGGATACGCAGTATTTT. It encodes CASGVGGGDTQYF.

The rearrangement joins TRBV12-3 or TRBV12-4 to TRBJ1-5; unclear D gene. The V end was cut by 6 bases, the J end by 7 bases, with 10 bases between. CDR3 size: 12 residues. The CDR3 nucleotides read TGTGCCAGCAGACTACCCGGGCAGCCCCAGCATTTT. Its protein product is CASRLPGQPQHF.

The chain couples TRBV19 to TRBJ1-2, with D uncertain. The V end was cut by 5 bases, the J end by 0 bases, with 13 bases between. The CDR3 totals 15 residues. Germline assignment: CDR1 LNHDA and CDR2 SQIVND (reference sequence). The CDR3 DNA sequence: TGTGCCAGTAGTTCCTCCTCCGGGACTAACTATGGCTACACCTTC. This translates into CASSSSSGTNYGYTF.

The chain uses TRBV7-3 and TRBJ1-4; the D gene is possibly TRBD1 (5 bases). Germline CDR1 and CDR2: SGHTA and FQGTGA. V was shortened by 5 bases and J by 3 bases, with 7 bases between the two germline ends. The CDR3 length is 13 residues. The CDR3 bases are TGTGCCAGCAGCCCGGGACCTAATGAAAAACTGTTTTTT. Amino acids: CASSPGPNEKLFF.

J is TRBJ2-7 and V is TRBV3-1 (or the pseudogene TRBV3-2), with D possibly TRBD2 on 6 matching bases. CDR1 is LGHDT, CDR2 YNNKEL, per germline (reference sequence). This CDR3 comprises 13 residues. With 2 bases removed from V and 6 bases from J, the gap between germline ends came to 11 bases. Written as DNA, the CDR3 is TGTGCCAGCAGCCAATATGAGGGAGGCGAGCAGTACTTC. It yields the protein CASSQYEGGEQYF.